The sequence of this T cell receptor beta chain was determined in a study of blood T cell repertoires in COVID-19. About the study: Specimens from acute and convalescent COVID-19 originated in the United States, Italy and Spain. T cells, B-cell-depleted T cells, or PBMCs provided the cDNA or gDNA that served as material.

In the authors' methods: Amplification from reference gene primers served as the basis for estimated nucleated cell counts. The data were produced by immunoSEQ multiplex PCR, yet TCRdb's version contains in-frame clones alone and is incomplete. That table gives V, J and clone size, and the DNA gave D and trimming. The top ten hold around 0.9% of the sample, which has approximately 500,000 clones, roughly 89% seen once. CDR3 length: 15 amino acids. Looked up from germline, CDR1 is LGHDT and CDR2 is YNNKEL (reference sequence). J was trimmed by 2 bases and V by 1 base; bases with no gene match: 2. The TCR originated in a young man with COVID-19, enrolled during active disease. The sequencing sample was made of peripheral blood. The chain links TRBV3-1 (or the pseudogene TRBV3-2) to TRBJ1-3; TRBD1 agrees at 7 bases. CDR3 region: CASSQARGPGNTIYF. The CDR3 coding sequence is TGTGCCAGCAGCCAAGCAAGGGGGCCTGGAAACACCATATATTTT.